This TCR beta chain emerged from a study of tumor-infiltrating lymphocytes in primary liver carcinoma (dated by TCRdb to about 2017). Describing the broader study: Hepatocellular carcinoma (four) or combined HCC and intrahepatic cholangiocarcinoma (one) was present in the five patients, who were three men and two women aged 30 to 69 years. The five patients had tumors staged T1-T3 N0M0, with maximum diameters ranging from roughly 4.2 to 11 cm. Each sample produced roughly 3.65 to 8 million productive TCRbeta reads, and read depth showed no significant difference between tissue types. For each liver tumor, the study sampled five regions along with adjacent normal tissue and blood, and applied TCRbeta repertoire sequencing, expression microarrays and whole-exome sequencing. A total of roughly 35 specimens from 5 patients went through TCRbeta repertoire sequencing, namely 25 tumor regions, 5 adjacent noncancerous liver tissues and 5 peripheral blood samples. Agilent mRNA microarray profiling was performed on the roughly 25 tumor region samples to relate TCRbeta repertoire diversity to the local molecular phenotype. Technical replicate repertoires showed high reproducibility, with mean shared-clone rates about 0.86 and correlation coefficients above 0.98. General study outcomes and caveats: Because the samples were bulk and unsorted, CD4+ and CD8+ T cell repertoires could not be compared. The study included only a few patients, and the authors note findings should be validated in a larger study. Only about 7.5-25% of top clones were found in all five regions of a tumor, suggesting spatial heterogeneity of tumor-infiltrating T cells. Repertoire overlap was found to be higher between tumor regions (mean approximately 35%) than between tumor-adjacent (around 17%) or tumor-blood (around 15%) pairs, consistent with antigen-driven expansion. Because only the TCR beta chain was sequenced and unpaired alpha chains were not captured, true repertoire diversity is likely underestimated. The top 250 clones accounted for a significantly greater share of the repertoire in tumors than in blood (p = 0.039).

The germline V gene encodes CDR1 SGHAT and CDR2 FQDESV (reference sequence). From its cysteine to its phenylalanine, the CDR3 spans 19 amino acids. Just the 57-base CDR3 DNA is kept, in frame starting at base 1. Worth noting for this clonotype: It lacks a known antigen. Base qualities are missing; no much larger clone stands one base away.

Without any cell sorting, total RNA and DNA were extracted together from around 18-30 mg of bulk tissue using the AllPrep DNA/RNA mini kit. Between late 2015 and March 2016, about 5 patients in China with histopathologically diagnosed primary liver carcinoma had their tumors surgically resected. Patients had chronic HBV infection and were treatment-naive at sampling. Each tumor was sampled at five spatially separated regions: the tumor centre plus the superior, inferior, left-lateral and right-lateral poles. Histology showed that every tumor sample contained more than 80% viable tumor cells. Fresh tumor and adjacent tissue pieces were bisected; one half was stored in RNAlater at -80°C, the other sent for histology. A constant-region primer and ProtoScript II reverse transcriptase were used to reverse-transcribe TCRbeta-specific cDNA from roughly 480 ng total RNA. Three nested multiplex PCR rounds, following a slightly modified ARM-PCR procedure, were used to build the TCRbeta libraries. Each of the first two PCR rounds ran for approximately 10 cycles using multiplex TRBV1-TRBV30 forward primers together with a Cbeta reverse primer. Sample barcodes and Illumina adapters were added in a final 25-cycle PCR with Deep VentR polymerase. Before sequencing, amplicons of 200-500 bp were purified from gel using a QIAquick gel extraction kit. The TCRbeta amplicons were sequenced with 250-bp paired-end reads on an Illumina HiSeq 2500. As for the authors' bioinformatics: Quality trimming of reads was performed with Trimmomatic v0.33, and paired reads were merged with FLASH v1.2.11 so that full CDR3 sequences could be recovered. MiGEC v1.2.1b assigned V, D and J germline segments to the rearranged TCRbeta sequences. Clonotype statistics and Shannon-Wiener diversity indices were computed with VDJtools v1.0.0. Except for diversity analysis, only the 250 most abundant clonotypes of each sample were used in subsequent analyses to reduce sampling bias. TCRdb reprocessed the public reads (quality trimming at Q25 with fastp, clone calling with MiXCR) and kept in-frame beta chains. Every entry covers one CDR3 protein and lists the most common genes and DNA from its rows. TCRdb's processing, not the study's, gives the V and J calls here. For this sample the table gives 52,000 or so distinct CDR3 sequences, of which around 73% were detected only once. The top ten clonotypes cover approximately 25% of the sample.

The chain links TRBV11-1 with TRBJ2-3; there is no confident call for the D gene. The sample consisted of liver tumor tissue from sampling region 5. In light of the paper, this sample's cell subset or site label describes: tumor region T5, tumor centre. The clonotype originates from a man aged 40-50 years with primary liver carcinoma and hepatitis B virus infection. In nucleotides, the sequence is TGTGTAAGCAGCTCTTGGGGAAGCTCTGTTGGAGCCCGCACAGATACGCAGTATTTT. Translated, this gives CVSSSWGSSVGARTDTQYF.